The rows below give T cell receptor beta chains drawn from one sample of a study of glioma-infiltrating T cells after dendritic cell vaccination. Sequenced by immunoSEQ multiplex PCR; TCRdb stores in-frame clones only, minus some. Of more than 85,000 clones listed, almost 90% were seen once; the top ten hold approximately 3%. The specimen was blood, collected after dendritic cell vaccination. These TCRs come from a human donor with glioblastoma. CDR3s include the opening cysteine and the closing phenylalanine or tryptophan. The order of the fields is J gene, V gene, D gene, CDR3 protein. A D gene is named only where the DNA matches it firmly.

TRBJ1-2 TRBV10-2 TRBD1 CASSPSGGNYGYTF
TRBJ2-6 TRBV28 NA CASSLIHSGANVLTF
NA TRBV5-1 TRBD2 CASALAGAVTEQYF
TRBJ2-1 TRBV5-1 NA CASSNGAGLYNEQFF
TRBJ2-1 TRBV6-6 NA CASSFRGGDEQFF
TRBJ2-5 TRBV5-1 TRBD2 CASSGTSGGSQETQYF
TRBJ2-7 TRBV7-3 TRBD2 CASSLGVAGPYEQYF
TRBJ2-7 TRBV5-6 NA CASSFLQGTYEQYF
TRBJ2-1 TRBV11-2 TRBD2 CASSLVLAGYEQFF
TRBJ2-3 TRBV10-1 NA CASSEPPGDPTDTQYF
TRBJ1-2 TRBV27 NA CASSPPGTRYGYTF
TRBJ1-1 TRBV19 TRBD1 CASSIRTGGLGEAFF
TRBJ2-7 TRBV10-3 NA CAISASPGYEQYF
TRBJ2-6 TRBV19 TRBD2 CASGRGPNSGANVLTF
TRBJ1-2 TRBV9 NA CASSVTGLEGYTF
TRBJ2-3 TRBV6-1 TRBD1 CASSLKTGWADTQYF